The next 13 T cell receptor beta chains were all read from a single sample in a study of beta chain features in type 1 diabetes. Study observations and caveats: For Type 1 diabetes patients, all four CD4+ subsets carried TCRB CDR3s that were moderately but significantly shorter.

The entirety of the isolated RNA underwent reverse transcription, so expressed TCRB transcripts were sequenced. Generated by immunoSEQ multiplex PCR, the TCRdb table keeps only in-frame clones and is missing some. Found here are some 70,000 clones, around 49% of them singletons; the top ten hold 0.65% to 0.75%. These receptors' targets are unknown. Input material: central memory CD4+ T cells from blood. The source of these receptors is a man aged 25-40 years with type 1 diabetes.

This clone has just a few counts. The CDR3 DNA reads TGCGCCAGCAGCTTGGTTGGAGCGGATGGCTACACCTTC. It codes for CASSLVGADGYTF. The rearrangement uses TRBV5-1 and TRBJ1-2; D is unresolved. The CDR3 length is 13 residues. CDR1 SGHRS and CDR2 YFSETQ come from the germline V gene. V was pared by 0 bases and J by 6 bases, with 9 bases between.

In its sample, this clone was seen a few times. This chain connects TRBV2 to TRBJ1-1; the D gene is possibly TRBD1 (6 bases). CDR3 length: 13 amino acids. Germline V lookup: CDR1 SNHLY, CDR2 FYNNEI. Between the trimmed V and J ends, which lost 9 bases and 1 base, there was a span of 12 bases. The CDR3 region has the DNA TGTGCCAGTAGAGGACAGCCGAACACTGAAGCTTTCTTT. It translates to CASRGQPNTEAFF.

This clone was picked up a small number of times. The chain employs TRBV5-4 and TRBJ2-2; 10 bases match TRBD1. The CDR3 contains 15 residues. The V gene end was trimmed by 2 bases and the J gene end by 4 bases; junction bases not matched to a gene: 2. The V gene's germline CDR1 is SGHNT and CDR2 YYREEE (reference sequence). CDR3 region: CASSFGQGGTGELFF. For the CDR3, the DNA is TGTGCCAGCAGCTTTGGACAGGGGGGCACCGGGGAGCTGTTTTTT.

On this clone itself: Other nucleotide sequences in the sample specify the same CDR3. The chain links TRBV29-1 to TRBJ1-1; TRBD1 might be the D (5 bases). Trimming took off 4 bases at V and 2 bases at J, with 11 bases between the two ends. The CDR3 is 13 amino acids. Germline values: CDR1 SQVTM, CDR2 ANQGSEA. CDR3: CSVVAGTNTEAFF. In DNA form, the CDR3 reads TGCAGCGTTGTAGCCGGGACTAACACTGAAGCTTTCTTT. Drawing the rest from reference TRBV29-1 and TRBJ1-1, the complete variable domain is SAVISQKPSRDICQRGTSLTIQCQVDSQVTMMFWYRQQPGQSLTLIATANQGSEATYESGFVIDKFPISRPNLTFSTLTVSNMSPEDSSIYLCSVVAGTNTEAFFGQGTRLTVV.

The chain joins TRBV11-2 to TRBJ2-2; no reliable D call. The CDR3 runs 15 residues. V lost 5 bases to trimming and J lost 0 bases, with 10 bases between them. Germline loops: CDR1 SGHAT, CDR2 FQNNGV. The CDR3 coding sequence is TGTGCCAGCAGCGCACTACGAGCGAACACCGGGGAGCTGTTTTTT. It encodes CASSALRANTGELFF.

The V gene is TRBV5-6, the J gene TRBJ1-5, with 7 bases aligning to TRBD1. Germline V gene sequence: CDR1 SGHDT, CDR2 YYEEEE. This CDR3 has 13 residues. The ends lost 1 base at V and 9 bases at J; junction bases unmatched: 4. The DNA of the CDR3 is TGTGCCAGCAGCTTGCAGGGGGTAAGGCCCCAGCATTTT. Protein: CASSLQGVRPQHF.

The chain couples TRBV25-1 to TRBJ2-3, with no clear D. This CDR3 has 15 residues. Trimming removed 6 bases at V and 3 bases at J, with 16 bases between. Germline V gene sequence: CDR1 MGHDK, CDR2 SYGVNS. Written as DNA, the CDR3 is TGTGCCAGCAGGCCCGAGACAAGGTTAACAGATACGCAGTATTTT. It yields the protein CASRPETRLTDTQYF.

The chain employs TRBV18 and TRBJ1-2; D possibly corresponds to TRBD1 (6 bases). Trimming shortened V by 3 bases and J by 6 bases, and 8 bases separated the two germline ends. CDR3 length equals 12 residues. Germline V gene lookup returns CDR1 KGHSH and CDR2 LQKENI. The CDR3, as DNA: TGTGCCAGCTCACCGAAGGGGGATGGCTACACCTTC. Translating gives CASSPKGDGYTF.

The chain's CDR3 is CASSQDKTSGTYEQYF. CDR3 DNA sequence: TGTGCCAGCAGCCAAGATAAAACTAGCGGGACCTACGAGCAGTACTTC. This chain uses TRBV4-2 with TRBJ2-7; TRBD2 agrees at 10 bases. Per germline, CDR1 LGHNA and CDR2 YNFKEQ. Trimming removed 0 bases from V and 2 bases from J; junction bases left unmatched: 4. The CDR3 sequence is 16 residues long.

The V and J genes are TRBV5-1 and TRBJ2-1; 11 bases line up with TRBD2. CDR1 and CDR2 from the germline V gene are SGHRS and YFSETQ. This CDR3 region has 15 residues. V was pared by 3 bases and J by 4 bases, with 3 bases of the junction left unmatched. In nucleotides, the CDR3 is TGCGCCAGCAGCTCTACTAGCGGGAGATACAATGAGCAGTTCTTC. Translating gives CASSSTSGRYNEQFF.

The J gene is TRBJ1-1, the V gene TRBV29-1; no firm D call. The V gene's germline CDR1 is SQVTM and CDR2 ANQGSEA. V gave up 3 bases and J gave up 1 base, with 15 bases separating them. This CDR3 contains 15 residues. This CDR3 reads CSVDSRGVSNTEAFF. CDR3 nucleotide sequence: TGCAGCGTTGACTCACGGGGAGTGTCGAACACTGAAGCTTTCTTT.

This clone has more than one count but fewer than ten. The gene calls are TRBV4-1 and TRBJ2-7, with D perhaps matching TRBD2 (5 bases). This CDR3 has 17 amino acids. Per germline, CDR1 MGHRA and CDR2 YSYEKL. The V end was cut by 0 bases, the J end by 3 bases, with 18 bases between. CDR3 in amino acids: CASSQDGHQGGGYEQYF. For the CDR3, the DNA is TGCGCCAGCAGCCAAGACGGCCATCAAGGAGGAGGCTACGAGCAGTACTTC.

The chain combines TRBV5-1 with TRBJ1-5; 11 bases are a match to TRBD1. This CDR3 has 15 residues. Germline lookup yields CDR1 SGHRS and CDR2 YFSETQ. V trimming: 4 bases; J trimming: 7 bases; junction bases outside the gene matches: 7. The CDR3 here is CASSAGQGAGQPQHF. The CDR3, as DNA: TGCGCCAGCAGCGCTGGACAGGGGGCAGGGCAGCCCCAGCATTTT.